The TCR beta chain under discussion was sequenced for a study of blood T cell repertoires in COVID-19. Study details: Whether acute or convalescent, the COVID-19 samples came from the United States, Italy and Spain. From T cells, B-cell-depleted T cells, or PBMCs came the material, which was cDNA or gDNA.

Per the original data handling: The assay estimated nucleated cells by amplifying reference gene primers. The table came from immunoSEQ multiplex PCR; TCRdb's copy has only in-frame clones and leaves some out. Clonal size and the V and J genes are those of that table, whereas D and trimming came from the DNA. The table includes some 74,000 clones, approximately 80% detected once. The germline V gene has CDR1 KGHSH and CDR2 LQKENI. V lost 0 bases and J lost 6, with 18 bases in between. CDR3 length: 16 residues. The sample holds a few counts of this clone. This chain links TRBV18 with TRBJ2-7; D might be TRBD2 (7 bases). The sequencing input was peripheral blood. The clonotype was recovered from a man older than 75 with acute or convalescent COVID-19. The CDR3: CASSPPSSGGHGEQYF. As DNA, the CDR3 is TGTGCCAGCTCACCACCGAGCTCCGGGGGGCACGGCGAGCAGTACTTC.